Listed here is a single T cell receptor (beta chain). Germline CDR1 is SGDLS and CDR2 is YYNGEE. V gave up 4 bases and J gave up 0 bases, with 16 bases separating them. CDR3 length: 16 amino acids. This specimen belongs to a study of blood T cell repertoires in COVID-19. The authors' processing: Researchers report that nucleated cell counts were estimated from reference gene primer amplification. Data came from immunoSEQ multiplex PCR; TCRdb stores just in-frame clones and leaves some out. V and J calls and clone size follow that table, whereas D and trimming were derived from the DNA. The data contain 140,000 to 150,000 clones, over 80% of them singletons.

The rearrangement links TRBV9 to TRBJ1-1, with D perhaps matching TRBD1 (6 bases). This clonotype was sampled from a man aged 55 to 70 with active or convalescent COVID-19. Sequences were obtained from peripheral blood. The CDR3 sequence: CASSLTGQVMNTEAFF. In DNA, the CDR3 is TGTGCCAGCAGCTTGACGGGACAAGTCATGAACACTGAAGCTTTCTTT.